One and the same sample provided the 32 T cell receptor beta chains below, sequenced in a study of CD8 T cells in ankylosing spondylitis. MiXCR, run by TCRdb on the 5' RACE reads, gives a single entry per CDR3 protein. The sample has approximately 25,000 distinct CDR3 sequences, 17% seen once. Sequencing was done on a sample of blood. These receptors originate from a male donor with ankylosing spondylitis or in good health (not recorded which).

The V call is TRBV6-1, the J call TRBJ2-6; D tentatively fits TRBD1 or TRBD2 (6 bases each). The V gene's germline CDR1 is MNHNS and CDR2 SASEGT. The CDR3 is 16 amino acids. V was clipped by 2 bases and J by 4 bases, with 12 bases between them. CDR3 sequence (DNA): TGTGCCAGCAGTGAAAGGGGGGAATCCGGGGCCAACGTCCTGACTTTC. Protein sequence: CASSERGESGANVLTF.

This clonotype was seen only a few times. The rearrangement joins TRBV30 to TRBJ2-1, with 11 bases fitting TRBD2. The germline V gene encodes CDR1 GTSNPN and CDR2 SVGIG (reference sequence). The J segment lost 4 bases and the V segment lost 4 bases, leaving 3 bases of the junction unmatched. The CDR3 extends over 14 amino acids. In DNA, the CDR3 is TGTGCCTGGACTAGCGGGAGGCTTTACAATGAGCAGTTCTTC. Its protein is CAWTSGRLYNEQFF. The full variable domain, rest sourced from reference TRBV30 and TRBJ2-1, is SQTIHQWPATLVQPVGSPLSLECTVEGTSNPNLYWYRQAAGRGLQLLFYSVGIGQISSEVPQNLSASRPQDRQFILSSKKLLLSDSGFYLCAWTSGRLYNEQFFGPGTRLTVL.

This clonotype was observed at least ten times. The chain links TRBV10-3 to TRBJ1-5; 7 nucleotides agree with TRBD1. The germline V gene encodes CDR1 ENHRY and CDR2 SYGVKD. The length of the CDR3 is 14 residues. Trimming removed 4 bases from V and 3 bases from J; junction bases left unmatched: 3. The CDR3, as DNA: TGTGCCATCAGTGGTGGACAGGACAATCAGCCCCAGCATTTT. It codes for CAISGGQDNQPQHF.

This clonotype was detected ten times or more. The CDR3 DNA reads TGTGCCAGCAGGACAAGCCAGAGGGTCAACGAGCAGTTCTTC. Translating gives CASRTSQRVNEQFF. The genes are TRBV12-3 or TRBV12-4 and TRBJ2-1, with a tentative D call TRBD2 (5 bases). Trimming took 6 bases from V and 10 from J, leaving 19 bases between them. The CDR3 loop spans 14 amino acids.

In this sample, this clonotype turned up a few times. This chain connects TRBV7-2 to TRBJ1-1; weak D call: TRBD1 (6 bases). The CDR3 is made up of 14 amino acids. Trimming pared 8 bases from V and 0 bases from J, leaving 13 bases between. Germline V gene data show CDR1 as SGHTA and CDR2 as FQGNSA. CDR3 sequence reads: CASLAGGLNTEAFF. CDR3 bases: TGTGCCAGCTTGGCCGGGGGCTTGAACACTGAAGCTTTCTTT.

The chain employs TRBV28 and TRBJ1-4; no firm D call. The V and J ends lost 3 bases and 8 bases respectively, with 10 bases between them. Germline V gene sequence: CDR1 MDHEN, CDR2 SYDVKM. The CDR3 has 13 amino acids. CDR3: CASSFGLKEKLFF. In DNA form, the CDR3 reads TGTGCCAGCAGTTTCGGGTTGAAAGAAAAACTGTTTTTT.

The chain combines TRBV29-1 with TRBJ1-1, with D possibly matching TRBD1 (6 bases). Trimming took off 4 bases at V and 3 bases at J, with 15 bases between the two ends. The CDR3 runs 14 residues. Germline V gene lookup returns CDR1 SQVTM and CDR2 ANQGSEA. As DNA, the CDR3 is TGCAGCGTTGCAGCTGGGGGCGCTTACACTGAAGCTTTCTTT. Translation: CSVAAGGAYTEAFF.

There are many counts of this clonotype. A read error may account for a junction end that differs from germline. This chain links TRBV20-1 with TRBJ1-1; no firm D call. Looked up from germline, CDR1 is DFQATT and CDR2 is SNEGSKA (reference sequence). The CDR3 runs 14 residues. The CDR3 nucleotides read TGCAGTGCTGGAGACGGGCCAGGGAACACTGAAGCTTTCTTT. It specifies CSAGDGPGNTEAFF.

This clonotype was counted at least ten times. The rearrangement joins TRBV28 to TRBJ2-1; D uncertain. This CDR3 comprises 11 residues. V was trimmed by 7 bases and J by 8 bases, leaving 9 bases between them. Per the germline V gene, CDR1 is MDHEN and CDR2 is SYDVKM. The CDR3 reads CASMPLDEQFF. In DNA form, the CDR3 reads TGTGCCAGCATGCCCCTGGATGAGCAGTTCTTC.

This clonotype showed up just a few times. The chain employs TRBV28 and TRBJ2-3; 7 bases are a match to TRBD2. Germline CDR1 is MDHEN and CDR2 is SYDVKM. V lost 2 bases, J lost 4 bases, and 6 bases stayed unmatched. CDR3 size: 15 residues. The CDR3 bases are TGTGCCAGCAGTTTAGAAACTAGCGCGGCAGATACGCAGTATTTT. As protein: CASSLETSAADTQYF.

The CDR3 loop reads CSARTGSSGNTIYF. CDR3 coding DNA: TGCAGTGCTAGAACCGGAAGCTCTGGAAACACCATATATTTT. The chain carries TRBV20-1 and TRBJ1-3; no definite D call. Germline V lookup: CDR1 DFQATT, CDR2 SNEGSKA (reference sequence). V lost 2 bases and J 0 bases, leaving 8 bases between the germline ends. The CDR3 is 14 residues long.

The sample holds many counts of this clonotype. The chain employs TRBV20-1 and TRBJ2-1; no clear D. V dropped 1 base and J dropped 5 bases, with 3 bases sitting between them. Germline values: CDR1 DFQATT, CDR2 SNEGSKA (reference sequence). The CDR3 loop spans 11 amino acids. CDR3 nucleotides: TGCAGTGCTAGAGCGAACAATGAGCAGTTCTTC. This codes for CSARANNEQFF.

This clonotype was observed many times. The CDR3 spells CATRCERGGEQYV. CDR3 DNA: TGTGCCACCAGGTGTGAAAGGGGAGGCGAGCAGTACGTC. V is TRBV24-1 and J is TRBJ2-7, with D perhaps matching TRBD2 (6 bases). This CDR3 has 13 amino acids. V lost 7 bases, J lost 6 bases, and 15 bases lay in between. The germline gives CDR1 KGHDR, CDR2 SFDVKD.

This clonotype has ten or more counts. V usage is TRBV5-1 and J usage is TRBJ1-1; possibly TRBD1 for D (5 bases). The CDR3 consists of 17 residues. The V gene's germline CDR1 is SGHRS and CDR2 YFSETQ. V was trimmed by 5 bases and J by 1 base, leaving 21 bases between them. The DNA for the CDR3 is TGCGCCAGCAGGGAAGGGGCCTTCCTACTCCGGAACACTGAAGCTTTCTTT. Protein sequence: CASREGAFLLRNTEAFF.

This clonotype was seen ten or more times. V and J are TRBV7-2 and TRBJ2-3; 12 bases map to TRBD2. J gave up 0 bases and V 2 bases, and 6 bases lay outside the gene matches. Germline loops: CDR1 SGHTA, CDR2 FQGNSA. The CDR3 has 18 residues. CDR3 bases: TGTGCCAGCAGCTTACGGACTAGCGGGGTACTTAGCACAGATACGCAGTATTTT. Translating gives CASSLRTSGVLSTDTQYF.

The gene calls are TRBV5-1 and TRBJ2-2; TRBD1 aligns across 9 bases. Germline loops: CDR1 SGHRS, CDR2 YFSETQ. The trim removed 4 bases at V and 3 bases at J, leaving 4 bases unmatched. The length of the CDR3 is 15 residues. CDR3 sequence (DNA): TGCGCCAGCAGCCCGCGGACAGGGGACACCGGGGAGCTGTTTTTT. Translated, it gives CASSPRTGDTGELFF.

The rearrangement joins TRBV7-2 to TRBJ2-1; 8 bases are a match to TRBD1. V lost 4 bases and J lost 3; bases outside the gene matches: 5. The CDR3 is 15 residues long. The germline V gene encodes CDR1 SGHTA and CDR2 FQGNSA. The CDR3 bases are TGTGCCAGCAGCTCCTGGACAGGGTTCTACAATGAGCAGTTCTTC. This codes for CASSSWTGFYNEQFF.

This clonotype was counted only a few times. The DNA for the CDR3 is TGTGCCAGCAGCTGGTCATCGGGAATGAACACTGAAGCTTTCTTT. Translating it yields CASSWSSGMNTEAFF. The chain employs TRBV7-2 and TRBJ1-1, with D unclear. The germline V gene encodes CDR1 SGHTA and CDR2 FQGNSA. V lost 4 bases, J lost 0 bases, and 12 bases lay in between. CDR3 size: 15 residues.

The chain recombines TRBV27 with TRBJ1-2; 8 bases map to TRBD1. This CDR3 is 13 amino acids long. Trimming removed 5 bases from V and 4 bases from J; junction bases left unmatched: 3. The V gene's germline CDR1 is MNHEY and CDR2 SMNVEV (reference sequence). The CDR3 nucleotides are TGTGCCAGCAGTCTGACAGGGGCCTATGGCTACACCTTC. It codes for CASSLTGAYGYTF.

This sequence joins TRBV6-6 and TRBJ1-5; 8 nucleotides match TRBD1. The length of the CDR3 is 18 residues. V lost 0 bases, J lost 2 bases, and 9 bases stayed unmatched. Germline values: CDR1 MNHNY, CDR2 SVGAGI (reference sequence). Here the CDR3 reads CASSYSMAGGAGNQPQHF. The DNA for the CDR3 is TGTGCCAGCAGTTACTCGATGGCAGGGGGCGCGGGCAATCAGCCCCAGCATTTT.

The rearrangement joins TRBV7-9 to TRBJ2-5, with TRBD2 matching 12 bases. The V segment lost 6 bases and the J segment 4 bases; nucleotides outside the gene matches: 3. This CDR3 has 14 residues. The germline CDR1 and CDR2 sequences are SEHNR and FQNEAQ (reference sequence). CDR3: CASRGLAGRETQYF. CDR3 DNA: TGTGCCAGCAGAGGACTAGCGGGACGAGAGACCCAGTACTTC.

This clonotype is judged medium-sized. The CDR3: CASSIGSGHQPQHF. In nucleotides, the CDR3 is TGTGCCAGCAGCATTGGTTCGGGCCATCAGCCCCAGCATTTT. The chain is built from TRBV7-2 and TRBJ1-5, with D unresolved. With 5 bases removed from V and 5 bases from J, the gap between germline ends came to 13 bases. Germline V gene sequence: CDR1 SGHTA, CDR2 FQGNSA. This CDR3 has 14 amino acids.

The chain couples TRBV4-1 to TRBJ2-2; a possible D gene is TRBD1 (6 bases). CDR3 length: 16 amino acids. The ends were cut back, 1 base at V and 1 base at J, with 10 bases in the middle. Looked up from germline, CDR1 is MGHRA and CDR2 is YSYEKL. CDR3 loop: CASSQVYRVNTGELFF. For the CDR3, the DNA is TGCGCCAGCAGCCAAGTATACAGGGTGAACACCGGGGAGCTGTTTTTT.

This clonotype was counted at least ten times. The chain combines TRBV4-3 with TRBJ2-2, with a possible D match to TRBD1 (6 bases). This CDR3 spans 15 amino acids. Looked up from germline, CDR1 is LGHNA and CDR2 is YSLEER. V gave up 4 bases and J gave up 13 bases, with 22 bases separating them. The CDR3 region is CASSPQTLPGQALFF. DNA for the CDR3: TGCGCCAGCAGCCCTCAAACCCTCCCGGGACAAGCGCTGTTTTTT.

The genes are TRBV18 and TRBJ2-2; TRBD1 agrees at 10 bases. After removal of 3 bases from V and 0 bases from J, the junction contained 1 base not matched to a gene. The CDR3 is 16 amino acids. Germline CDR1 is KGHSH and CDR2 is LQKENI. The CDR3: CASSPGTGANTGELFF. The DNA for the CDR3 is TGTGCCAGCTCACCGGGGACAGGGGCGAACACCGGGGAGCTGTTTTTT. Filled out from reference TRBV18 and TRBJ2-2, the complete variable domain reads NAGVMQNPRHLVRRRGQEARLRCSPMKGHSHVYWYRQLPEEGLKFMVYLQKENIIDESGMPKERFSAEFPKEGPSILRIQQVVRGDSAAYFCASSPGTGANTGELFFGEGSRLTVL.

The table lists this clonotype with many counts. The chain combines TRBV21-1 with TRBJ2-7. TRBV21-1 is annotated as a pseudogene. The CDR3 is 14 amino acids. DNA of the CDR3: TGTGCCAGCAGCAAAGGGGGTCAGACCTACGAGCAGTACGTC. Protein: CASSKGGQTYEQYV.

This clonotype was detected a few times. The rearrangement joins TRBV27 to TRBJ2-7; D uncertain. V lost 0 bases to trimming and J lost 4 bases, with 10 bases between them. The CDR3 extends over 14 amino acids. CDR1 and CDR2 from the germline V gene are MNHEY and SMNVEV (reference sequence). CDR3 nucleotides: TGTGCCAGCAGTTTATCGTATGGAAGATACGAGCAGTACTTC. The encoded protein is CASSLSYGRYEQYF.

This clonotype has a count of ten or more. The gene calls are TRBV27 and TRBJ2-5; D remains ambiguous. Germline V CDR1 and CDR2: MNHEY, SMNVEV (reference sequence). V lost 6 bases and J 5 bases, leaving 13 bases between the germline ends. The CDR3 totals 13 residues. CDR3 DNA: TGTGCCAGCAGACAATGGGCTTCTGAGACCCAGTACTTC. Translating gives CASRQWASETQYF.

The table lists this clonotype with a few counts. This chain connects TRBV5-1 to TRBJ2-7, with 11 bases lining up with TRBD1. The germline gives CDR1 SGHRS, CDR2 YFSETQ. The trim removed 3 bases at V and 6 bases at J, leaving 5 bases unmatched. CDR3 size: 14 residues. CDR3 residues: CASSSGQGVSEQYF. The CDR3 DNA reads TGCGCCAGCAGCTCGGGACAGGGGGTCTCCGAGCAGTACTTC.

By share, this clonotype counts as medium-sized (0.01 to 0.1%). This chain joins TRBV5-1 and TRBJ2-7; TRBD1 aligns across 8 bases. The CDR3 length is 15 residues. Germline loops: CDR1 SGHRS, CDR2 YFSETQ. J was trimmed by 3 bases and V by 2 bases; bases with no gene match: 7. The CDR3 sequence is CASSLVPGGNYEQYF. The DNA for the CDR3 is TGCGCCAGCAGCTTAGTGCCAGGGGGCAACTACGAGCAGTACTTC.

This clonotype was counted many times. This chain connects TRBV6-5 to TRBJ2-7; D tentatively fits TRBD1 or TRBD2 (6 bases each). Trimming removed 6 bases from V and 7 bases from J, with 10 bases in between. Germline V gene data show CDR1 as MNHEY and CDR2 as SVGAGI. The CDR3 extends over 11 amino acids. CDR3 coding DNA: TGTGCCAGCAGGGAGGGGGGAGAGCAGTACTTC. This translates into CASREGGEQYF.

There are a few counts of this clonotype. V gene TRBV12-3 or TRBV12-4 combines with J gene TRBJ2-6, with a tentative D call TRBD2 (5 bases). Trimming removed 2 bases from V and 0 bases from J, with 5 bases in between. This CDR3 contains 15 residues. This CDR3 is CASSLRGSGANVLTF. CDR3 nucleotides: TGTGCCAGCAGTTTACGGGGCTCTGGGGCCAACGTCCTGACTTTC.